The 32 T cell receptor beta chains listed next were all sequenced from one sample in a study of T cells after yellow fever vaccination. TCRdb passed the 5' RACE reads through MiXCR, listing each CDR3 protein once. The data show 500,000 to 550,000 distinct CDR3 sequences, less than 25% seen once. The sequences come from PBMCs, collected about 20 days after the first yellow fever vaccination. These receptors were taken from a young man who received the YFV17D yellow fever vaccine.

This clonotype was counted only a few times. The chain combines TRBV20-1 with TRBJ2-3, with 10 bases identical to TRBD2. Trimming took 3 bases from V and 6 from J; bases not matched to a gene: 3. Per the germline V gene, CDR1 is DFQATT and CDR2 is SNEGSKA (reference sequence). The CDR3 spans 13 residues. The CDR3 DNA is TGCAGTGCTAGGATAGCGGGGGGTGATACGCAGTATTTT. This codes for CSARIAGGDTQYF.

Here the CDR3 DNA reads TGTGCCAGTAAGAGACAGACCAGCTCCTACGAGCAGTACTTC. This gives the protein CASKRQTSSYEQYF. The rearrangement joins TRBV19 to TRBJ2-7; D perhaps matches TRBD1 (5 bases). This CDR3 region has 14 residues. Trimming removed 7 bases at V and 0 bases at J, with 13 bases between. CDR1 LNHDA and CDR2 SQIVND come from the germline V gene (reference sequence).

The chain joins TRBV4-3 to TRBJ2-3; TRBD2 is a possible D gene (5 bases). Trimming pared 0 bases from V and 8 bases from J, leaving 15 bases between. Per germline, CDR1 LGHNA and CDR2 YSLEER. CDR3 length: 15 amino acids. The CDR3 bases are TGCGCCAGCAGCCAAGATCCCGGGATGGACGGTACGCAGTATTTT. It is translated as CASSQDPGMDGTQYF.

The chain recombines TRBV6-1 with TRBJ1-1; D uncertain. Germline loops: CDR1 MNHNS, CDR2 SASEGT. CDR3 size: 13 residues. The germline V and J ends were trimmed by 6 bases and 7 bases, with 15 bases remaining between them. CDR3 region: CASRPGPWSEAFF. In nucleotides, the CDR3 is TGTGCCAGCAGGCCCGGTCCTTGGAGTGAAGCTTTCTTT.

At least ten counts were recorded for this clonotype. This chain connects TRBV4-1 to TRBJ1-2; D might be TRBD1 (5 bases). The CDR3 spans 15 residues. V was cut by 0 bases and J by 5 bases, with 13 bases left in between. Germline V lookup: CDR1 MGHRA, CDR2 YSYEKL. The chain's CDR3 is CASSQDREVGYGYTF. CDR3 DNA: TGCGCCAGCAGCCAAGACAGGGAGGTCGGTTATGGCTACACCTTC.

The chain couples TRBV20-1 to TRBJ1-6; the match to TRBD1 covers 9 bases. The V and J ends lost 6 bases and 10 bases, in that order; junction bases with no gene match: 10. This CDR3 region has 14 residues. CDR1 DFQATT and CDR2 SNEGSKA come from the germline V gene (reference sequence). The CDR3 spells CSARSDRGYSPLHF. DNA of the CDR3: TGCAGTGCCCGATCGGACAGGGGTTACTCACCCCTCCACTTT.

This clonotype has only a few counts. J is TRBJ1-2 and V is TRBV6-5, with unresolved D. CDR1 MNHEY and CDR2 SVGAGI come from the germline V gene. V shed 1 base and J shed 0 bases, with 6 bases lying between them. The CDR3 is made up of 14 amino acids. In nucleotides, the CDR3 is TGTGCCAGCAGTTACTATCGGACTAACTATGGCTACACCTTC. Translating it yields CASSYYRTNYGYTF.

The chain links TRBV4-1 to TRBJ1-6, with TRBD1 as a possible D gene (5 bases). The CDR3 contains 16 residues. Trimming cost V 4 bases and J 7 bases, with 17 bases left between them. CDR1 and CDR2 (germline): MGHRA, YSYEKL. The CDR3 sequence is CASSLGWDGGNSPLHF. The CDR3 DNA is TGCGCCAGCAGCCTAGGATGGGACGGAGGAAATTCACCCCTCCACTTT.

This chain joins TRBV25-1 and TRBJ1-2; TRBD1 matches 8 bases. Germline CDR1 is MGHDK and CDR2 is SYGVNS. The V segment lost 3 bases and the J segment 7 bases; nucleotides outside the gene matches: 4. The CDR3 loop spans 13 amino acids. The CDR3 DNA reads TGTGCCAGCAGTGAGCAGGGGGCTCGTGGCTACACCTTC. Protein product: CASSEQGARGYTF.

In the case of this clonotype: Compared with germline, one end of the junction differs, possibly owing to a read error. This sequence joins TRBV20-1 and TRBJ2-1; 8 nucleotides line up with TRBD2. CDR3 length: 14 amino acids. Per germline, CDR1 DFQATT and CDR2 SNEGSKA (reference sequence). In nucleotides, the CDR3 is TGCAGTGCGGGCGGGGGGAGCTCCTACAATGAGCTGTTCTTC. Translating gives CSAGGGSSYNELFF.

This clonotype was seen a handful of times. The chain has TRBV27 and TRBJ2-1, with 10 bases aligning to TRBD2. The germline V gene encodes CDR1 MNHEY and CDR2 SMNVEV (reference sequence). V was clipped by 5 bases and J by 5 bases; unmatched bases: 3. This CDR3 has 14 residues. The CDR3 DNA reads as TGTGCCAGCAGTAAACTAGCGGGAAACAATGAGCAGTTCTTC. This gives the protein CASSKLAGNNEQFF.

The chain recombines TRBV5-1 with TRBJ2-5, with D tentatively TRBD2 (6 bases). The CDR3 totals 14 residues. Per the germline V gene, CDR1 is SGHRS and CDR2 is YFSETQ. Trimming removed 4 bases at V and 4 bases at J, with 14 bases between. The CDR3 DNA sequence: TGCGCCAGCAGCGGCGGAGGGCGAGGAGAGACCCAGTACTTC. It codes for CASSGGGRGETQYF.

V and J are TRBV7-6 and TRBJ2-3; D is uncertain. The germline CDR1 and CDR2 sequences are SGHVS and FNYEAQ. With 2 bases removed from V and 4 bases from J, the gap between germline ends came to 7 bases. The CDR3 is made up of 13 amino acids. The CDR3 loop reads CASSLRMADTQYF. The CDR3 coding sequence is TGTGCCAGCAGCTTAAGGATGGCAGATACGCAGTATTTT.

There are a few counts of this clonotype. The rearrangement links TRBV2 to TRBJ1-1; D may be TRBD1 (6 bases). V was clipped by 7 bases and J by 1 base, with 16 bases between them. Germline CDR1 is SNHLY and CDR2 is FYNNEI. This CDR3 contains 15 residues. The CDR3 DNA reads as TGTGCCAGCAAAGCCCGAGGGGGTGGGAACACTGAAGCTTTCTTT. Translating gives CASKARGGGNTEAFF.

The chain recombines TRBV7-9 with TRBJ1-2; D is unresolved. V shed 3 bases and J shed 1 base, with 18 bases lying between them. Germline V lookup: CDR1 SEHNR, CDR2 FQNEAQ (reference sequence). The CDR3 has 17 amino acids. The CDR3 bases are TGTGCCAGCAGCTTCGAGACAACGGTCTCTCTTAACTATGGCTACACCTTC. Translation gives CASSFETTVSLNYGYTF.

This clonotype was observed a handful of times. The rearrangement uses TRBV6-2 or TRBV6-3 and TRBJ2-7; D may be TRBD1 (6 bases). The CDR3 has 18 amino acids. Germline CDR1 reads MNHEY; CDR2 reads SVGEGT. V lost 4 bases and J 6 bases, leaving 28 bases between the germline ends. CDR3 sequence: CASSFSSFLTGTRVEQYF. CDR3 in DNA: TGTGCCAGCAGTTTCTCATCTTTCCTGACAGGAACGAGGGTCGAGCAGTACTTC.

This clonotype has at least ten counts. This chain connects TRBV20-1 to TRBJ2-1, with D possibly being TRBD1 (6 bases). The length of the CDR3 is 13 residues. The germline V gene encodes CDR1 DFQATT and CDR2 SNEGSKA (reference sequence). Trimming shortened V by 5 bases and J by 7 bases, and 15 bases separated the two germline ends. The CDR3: CSARTPGVNEQFF. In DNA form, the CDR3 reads TGCAGTGCTCGAACCCCAGGGGTGAATGAGCAGTTCTTC.

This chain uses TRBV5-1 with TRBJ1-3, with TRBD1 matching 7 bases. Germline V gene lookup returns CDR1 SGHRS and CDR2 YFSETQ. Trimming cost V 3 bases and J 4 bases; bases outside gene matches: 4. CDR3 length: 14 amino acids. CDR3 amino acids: CASSSGGLGNTIYF. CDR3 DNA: TGCGCCAGCAGCTCAGGGGGTCTCGGAAACACCATATATTTT.

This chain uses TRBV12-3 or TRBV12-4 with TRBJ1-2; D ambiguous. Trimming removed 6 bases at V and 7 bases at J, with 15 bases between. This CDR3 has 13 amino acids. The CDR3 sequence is CASSLSIPRGYTF. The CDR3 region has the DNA TGTGCCAGCAGCCTCTCCATTCCGCGTGGCTACACCTTC.

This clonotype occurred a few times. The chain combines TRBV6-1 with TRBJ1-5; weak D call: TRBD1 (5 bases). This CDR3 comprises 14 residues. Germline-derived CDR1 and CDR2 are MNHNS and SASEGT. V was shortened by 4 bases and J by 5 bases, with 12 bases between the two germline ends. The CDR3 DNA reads TGTGCCAGCAGTGCCCTGGGGGAGCATCAGCCCCAGCATTTT. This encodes CASSALGEHQPQHF.

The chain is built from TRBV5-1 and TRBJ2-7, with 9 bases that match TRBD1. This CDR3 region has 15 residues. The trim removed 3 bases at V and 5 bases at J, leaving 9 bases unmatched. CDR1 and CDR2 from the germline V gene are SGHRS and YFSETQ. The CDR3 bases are TGCGCCAGCAGCTGGACGCCGGGACAGGGTAACGAGCAGTACTTC. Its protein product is CASSWTPGQGNEQYF.

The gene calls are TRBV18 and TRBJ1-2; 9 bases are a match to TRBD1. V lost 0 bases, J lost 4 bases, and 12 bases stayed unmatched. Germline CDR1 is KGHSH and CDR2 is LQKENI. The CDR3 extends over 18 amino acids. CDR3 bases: TGTGCCAGCTCACCACCGATCACAGGGGGCGTCTTTATCTATGGCTACACCTTC. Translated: CASSPPITGGVFIYGYTF.

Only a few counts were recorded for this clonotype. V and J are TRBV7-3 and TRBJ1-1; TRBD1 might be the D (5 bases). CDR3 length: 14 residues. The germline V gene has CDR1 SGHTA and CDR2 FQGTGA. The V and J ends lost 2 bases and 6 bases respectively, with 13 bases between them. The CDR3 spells CASSLGGSMAEAFF. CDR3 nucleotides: TGTGCCAGCAGCTTAGGGGGGAGTATGGCTGAAGCTTTCTTT.

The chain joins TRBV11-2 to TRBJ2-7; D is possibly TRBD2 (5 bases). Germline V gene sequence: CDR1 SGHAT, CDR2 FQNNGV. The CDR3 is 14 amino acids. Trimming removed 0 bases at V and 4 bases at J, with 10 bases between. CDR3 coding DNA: TGTGCCAGCAGCTTAGATTCTACTAGTTACGAGCAGTACTTC. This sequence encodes CASSLDSTSYEQYF.

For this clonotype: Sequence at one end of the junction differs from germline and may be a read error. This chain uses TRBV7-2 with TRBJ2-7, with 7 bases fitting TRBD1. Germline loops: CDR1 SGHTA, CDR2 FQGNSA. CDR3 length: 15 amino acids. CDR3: CASGFFGTEAYEQYF. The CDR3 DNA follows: TGTGCCAGCGGCTTTTTCGGGACAGAAGCCTACGAGCAGTACTTC.

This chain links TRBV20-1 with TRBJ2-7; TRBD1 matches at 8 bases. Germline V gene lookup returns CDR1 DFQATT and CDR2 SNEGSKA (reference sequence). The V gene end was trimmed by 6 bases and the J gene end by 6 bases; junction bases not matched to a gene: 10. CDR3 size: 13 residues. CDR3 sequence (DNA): TGCAGTGCCCGTGGACAGGGCTCATCCGAGCAGTACGTC. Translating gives CSARGQGSSEQYV.

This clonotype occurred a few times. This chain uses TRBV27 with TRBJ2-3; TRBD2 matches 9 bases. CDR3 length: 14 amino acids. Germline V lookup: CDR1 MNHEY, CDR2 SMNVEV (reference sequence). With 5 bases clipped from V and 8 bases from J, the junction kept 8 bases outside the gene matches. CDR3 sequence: CASSPGTSPGTQYF. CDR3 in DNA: TGTGCCAGCAGTCCGGGGACTAGCCCCGGTACGCAGTATTTT.

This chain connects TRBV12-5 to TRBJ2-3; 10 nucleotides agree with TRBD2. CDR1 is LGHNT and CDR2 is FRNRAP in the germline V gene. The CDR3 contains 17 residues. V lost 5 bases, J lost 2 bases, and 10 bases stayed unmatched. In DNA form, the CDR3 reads TGTGCTAGTGGTATCGGAACACTAGCGGGGCCCACAGATACGCAGTATTTT. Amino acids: CASGIGTLAGPTDTQYF.

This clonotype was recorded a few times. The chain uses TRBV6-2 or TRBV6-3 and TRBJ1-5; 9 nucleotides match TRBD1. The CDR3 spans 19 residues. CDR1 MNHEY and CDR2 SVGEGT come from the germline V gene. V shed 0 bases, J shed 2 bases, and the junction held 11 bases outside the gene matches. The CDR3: CASSYSGTGIQFGNQPQHF. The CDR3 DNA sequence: TGTGCCAGCAGTTACTCTGGGACAGGGATTCAATTTGGCAATCAGCCCCAGCATTTT.

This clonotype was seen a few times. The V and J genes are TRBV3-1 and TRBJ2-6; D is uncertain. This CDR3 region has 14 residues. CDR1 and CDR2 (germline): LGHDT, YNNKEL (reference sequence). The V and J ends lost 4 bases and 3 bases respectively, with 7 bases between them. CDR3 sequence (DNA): TGTGCCAGCAGCCCGGCCGTTGGGGCCAACGTCCTGACTTTC. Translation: CASSPAVGANVLTF.

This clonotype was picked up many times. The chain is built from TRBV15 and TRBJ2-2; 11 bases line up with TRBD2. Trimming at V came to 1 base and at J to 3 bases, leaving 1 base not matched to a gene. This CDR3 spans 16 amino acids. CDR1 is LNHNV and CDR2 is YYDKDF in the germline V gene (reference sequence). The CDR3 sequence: CATSRGLAGYTGELFF. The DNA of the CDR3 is TGTGCCACCAGCAGAGGACTAGCGGGGTACACCGGGGAGCTGTTTTTT.

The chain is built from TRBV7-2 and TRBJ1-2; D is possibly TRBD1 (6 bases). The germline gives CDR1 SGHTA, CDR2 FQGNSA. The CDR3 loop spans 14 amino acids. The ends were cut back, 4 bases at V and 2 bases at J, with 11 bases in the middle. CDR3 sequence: CASSSDSDNYGYTF. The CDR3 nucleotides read TGTGCCAGCAGCTCGGACAGCGACAACTATGGCTACACCTTC.